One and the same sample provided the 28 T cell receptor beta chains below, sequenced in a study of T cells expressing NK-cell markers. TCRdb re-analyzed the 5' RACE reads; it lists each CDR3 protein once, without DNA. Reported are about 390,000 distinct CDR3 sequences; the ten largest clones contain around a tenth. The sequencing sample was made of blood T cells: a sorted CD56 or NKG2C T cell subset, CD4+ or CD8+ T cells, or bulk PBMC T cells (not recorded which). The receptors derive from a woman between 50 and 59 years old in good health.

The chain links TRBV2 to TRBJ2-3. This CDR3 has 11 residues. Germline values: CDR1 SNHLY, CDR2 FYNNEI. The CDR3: CASSSEDTQYF.

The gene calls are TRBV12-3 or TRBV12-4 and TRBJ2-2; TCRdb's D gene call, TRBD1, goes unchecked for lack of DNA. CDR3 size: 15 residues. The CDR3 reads CASSTGQGRTGELFF.

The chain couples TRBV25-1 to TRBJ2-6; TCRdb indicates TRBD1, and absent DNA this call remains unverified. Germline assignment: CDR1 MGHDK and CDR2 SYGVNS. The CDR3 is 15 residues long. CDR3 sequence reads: CASSGRDGWANVLTF.

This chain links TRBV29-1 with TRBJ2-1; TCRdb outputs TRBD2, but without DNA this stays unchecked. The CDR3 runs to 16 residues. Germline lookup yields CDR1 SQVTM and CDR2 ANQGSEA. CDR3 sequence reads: CSVEDGLAATYNEQFF.

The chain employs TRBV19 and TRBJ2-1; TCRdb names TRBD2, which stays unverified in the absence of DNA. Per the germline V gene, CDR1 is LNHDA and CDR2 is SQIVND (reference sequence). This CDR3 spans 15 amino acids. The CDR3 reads CASTYIAGGVYEQFF.

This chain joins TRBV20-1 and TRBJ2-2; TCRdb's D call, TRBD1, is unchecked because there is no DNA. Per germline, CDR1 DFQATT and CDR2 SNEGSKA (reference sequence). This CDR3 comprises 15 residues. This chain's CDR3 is CSARGDPWDTGELFF.

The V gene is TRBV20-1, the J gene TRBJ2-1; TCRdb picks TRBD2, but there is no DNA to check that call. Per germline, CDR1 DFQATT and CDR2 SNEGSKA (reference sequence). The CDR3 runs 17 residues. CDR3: CSAELLSLAKRDNEQFF.

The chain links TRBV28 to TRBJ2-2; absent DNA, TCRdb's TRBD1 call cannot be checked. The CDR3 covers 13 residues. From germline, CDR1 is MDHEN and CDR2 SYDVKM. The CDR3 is CASSGYRAGELFF. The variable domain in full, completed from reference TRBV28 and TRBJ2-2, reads DVKVTQSSRYLVKRTGEKVFLECVQDMDHENMFWYRQDPGLGLRLIYFSYDVKMKEKGDIPEGYSVSREKKERFSLILESASTNQTSMYLCASSGYRAGELFFGEGSRLTVL.

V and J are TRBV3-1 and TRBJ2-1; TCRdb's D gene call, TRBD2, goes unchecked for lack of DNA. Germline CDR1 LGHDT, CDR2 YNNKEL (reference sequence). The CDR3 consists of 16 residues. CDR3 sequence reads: CASSQVLLAGRNEQFF.

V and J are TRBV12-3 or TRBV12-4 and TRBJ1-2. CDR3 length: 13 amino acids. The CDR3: CASSPFLSYGYTF.

CDR3 sequence: CASSRLAGASGANVLTF. This rearrangement joins TRBV12-3 or TRBV12-4 to TRBJ2-6; the TRBD2 assignment by TCRdb is unverifiable without DNA. CDR3 size: 17 residues.

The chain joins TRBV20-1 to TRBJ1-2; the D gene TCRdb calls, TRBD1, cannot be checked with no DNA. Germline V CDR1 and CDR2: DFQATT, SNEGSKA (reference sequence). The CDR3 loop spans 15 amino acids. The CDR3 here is CSARDRRTEALGYTF.

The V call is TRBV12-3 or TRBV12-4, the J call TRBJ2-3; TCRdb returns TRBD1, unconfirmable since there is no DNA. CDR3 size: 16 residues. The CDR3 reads CASSSRTGSVTDTQYF.

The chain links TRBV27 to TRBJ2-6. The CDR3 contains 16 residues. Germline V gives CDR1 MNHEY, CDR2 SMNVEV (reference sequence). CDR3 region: CASSLYRSSGANVLTF.

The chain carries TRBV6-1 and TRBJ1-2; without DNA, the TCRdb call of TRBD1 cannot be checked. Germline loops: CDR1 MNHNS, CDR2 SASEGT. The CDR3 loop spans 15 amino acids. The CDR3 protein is CASVYRDRDNYGYTF.

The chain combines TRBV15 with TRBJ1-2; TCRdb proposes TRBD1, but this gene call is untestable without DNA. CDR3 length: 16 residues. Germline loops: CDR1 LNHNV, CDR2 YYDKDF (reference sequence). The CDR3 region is CATSSFFGTGIHGYTF.

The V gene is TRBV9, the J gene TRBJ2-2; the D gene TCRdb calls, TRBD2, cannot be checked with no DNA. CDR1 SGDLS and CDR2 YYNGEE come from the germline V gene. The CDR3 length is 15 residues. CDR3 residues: CASSKRGMNTGELFF.

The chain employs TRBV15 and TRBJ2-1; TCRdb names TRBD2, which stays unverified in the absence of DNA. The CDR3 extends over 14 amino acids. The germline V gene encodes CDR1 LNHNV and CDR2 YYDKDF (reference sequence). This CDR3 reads CATSADLDPNEQFF. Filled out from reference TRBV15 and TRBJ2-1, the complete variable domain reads DAMVIQNPRYQVTQFGKPVTLSCSQTLNHNVMYWYQQKSSQAPKLLFHYYDKDFNNEADTPDNFQSRRPNTSFCFLDIRSPGLGDTAMYLCATSADLDPNEQFFGPGTRLTVL.

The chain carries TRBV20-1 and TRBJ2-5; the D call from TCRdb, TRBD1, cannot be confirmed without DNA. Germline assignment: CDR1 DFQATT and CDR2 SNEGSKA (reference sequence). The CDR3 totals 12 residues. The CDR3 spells CSGTGREETQYF.

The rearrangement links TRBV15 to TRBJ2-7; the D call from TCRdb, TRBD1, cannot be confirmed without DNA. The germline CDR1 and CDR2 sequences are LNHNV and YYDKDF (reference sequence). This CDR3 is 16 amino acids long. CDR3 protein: CATRDRGPMAPYEQYF.

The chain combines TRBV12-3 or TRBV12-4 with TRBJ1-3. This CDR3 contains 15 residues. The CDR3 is CASSPGRHIGNTIYF.

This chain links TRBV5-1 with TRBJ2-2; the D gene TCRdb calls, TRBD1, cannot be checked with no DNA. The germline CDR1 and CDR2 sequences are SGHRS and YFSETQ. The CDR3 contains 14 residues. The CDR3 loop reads CASGDKGVTGELFF.

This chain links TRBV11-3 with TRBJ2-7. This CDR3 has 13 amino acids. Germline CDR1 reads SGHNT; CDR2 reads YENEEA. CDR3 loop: CASSLGVRDEQYF. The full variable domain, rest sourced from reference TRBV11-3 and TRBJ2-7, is EAGVVQSPRYKIIEKKQPVAFWCNPISGHNTLYWYLQNLGQGPELLIRYENEEAVDDSQLPKDRFSAERLKGVDSTLKIQPAELGDSAVYLCASSLGVRDEQYFGPGTRLTVT.

The CDR3 reads CASTAGGLRDTQYF. V is TRBV4-1 and J is TRBJ2-3; the D gene TCRdb calls, TRBD2, cannot be checked with no DNA. The CDR3 covers 14 residues. The germline V gene has CDR1 MGHRA and CDR2 YSYEKL.

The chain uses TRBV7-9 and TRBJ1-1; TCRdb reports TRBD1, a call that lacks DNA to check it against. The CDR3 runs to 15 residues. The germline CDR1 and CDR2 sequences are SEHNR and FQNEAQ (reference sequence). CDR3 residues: CASSSGTGGGTEAFF.

The CDR3 loop is CASSHRLAGDSYNEQFF. The genes are TRBV4-1 and TRBJ2-1; TCRdb indicates TRBD2, and absent DNA this call remains unverified. Looked up from germline, CDR1 is MGHRA and CDR2 is YSYEKL. The CDR3 sequence is 17 residues long.

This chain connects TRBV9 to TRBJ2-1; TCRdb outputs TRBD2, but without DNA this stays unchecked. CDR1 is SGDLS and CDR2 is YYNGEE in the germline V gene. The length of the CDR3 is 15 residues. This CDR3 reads CASSPIAGLPNEQFF.

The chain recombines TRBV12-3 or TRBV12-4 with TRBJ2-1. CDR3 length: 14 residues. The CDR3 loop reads CASTIAGSVNEQFF.